This entry is about one T cell receptor beta chain. Its target is unknown. TCRdb keeps only in-frame clones here, not all; method: immunoSEQ multiplex PCR. The sample shows about 110,000 clones, 85% to 90% of them seen only once. This specimen comes from a study of T cell responses to AZD1222 COVID-19 vaccine. Study conclusions and caveats: Most donors were white British, females outnumbered males, and clonal diversity was possibly underestimated. Vaccination with two AZD1222 doses was followed by a rise in Spike-specific TCR breadth and depth. There were vaccine-associated CD4 TCRs across spike, dominant at 160-218 and 743-854. Nearly half of spike-specific TCRs reportedly target unmutated variant regions.

Trimming shortened V by 5 bases and J by 1 base, and 13 bases separated the two germline ends. The CDR3 sequence is 15 residues long. Per the germline V gene, CDR1 is MNHEY and CDR2 is SMNVEV (reference sequence). The V call is TRBV27, the J call TRBJ2-3, with D possibly being TRBD1 (6 bases). The sequences come from peripheral blood, collected on day 0 of AZD1222 vaccination. This receptor was obtained from an adult in good health. CDR3 bases: TGTGCCAGCAGTCCAAGGACAGCCGGCACAGATACGCAGTATTTT. Its protein product is CASSPRTAGTDTQYF.